This T cell receptor (beta chain) was sequenced for a study of T cell responses to AZD1222 COVID-19 vaccine. For the study at large: Pooling of second doses given at about 4 or about 12 weeks was done. Study-level results: Most donors were white British, females outnumbered males, and clonal diversity was possibly underestimated.

TCRdb's table, derived via immunoSEQ multiplex PCR, lists solely in-frame clones and lacks some. The table lists 95,000 to 100,000 clones, 80% to 90% of them singletons. V dropped 7 bases and J dropped 0 bases, with 16 bases sitting between them. The germline V gene has CDR1 MDHEN and CDR2 SYDVKM. The CDR3 spans 16 residues. Concerning this clone itself: Its antigen is unidentified.

The clonotype comes from an adult in good health. The chain links TRBV28 to TRBJ1-5; tentative D call: TRBD1 (6 bases). This material consisted of peripheral blood, taken on day 0 of AZD1222 vaccination. The CDR3: CASTRGGVYSNQPQHF. CDR3 bases: TGTGCCAGCACCAGAGGGGGGGTATATAGCAATCAGCCCCAGCATTTT.